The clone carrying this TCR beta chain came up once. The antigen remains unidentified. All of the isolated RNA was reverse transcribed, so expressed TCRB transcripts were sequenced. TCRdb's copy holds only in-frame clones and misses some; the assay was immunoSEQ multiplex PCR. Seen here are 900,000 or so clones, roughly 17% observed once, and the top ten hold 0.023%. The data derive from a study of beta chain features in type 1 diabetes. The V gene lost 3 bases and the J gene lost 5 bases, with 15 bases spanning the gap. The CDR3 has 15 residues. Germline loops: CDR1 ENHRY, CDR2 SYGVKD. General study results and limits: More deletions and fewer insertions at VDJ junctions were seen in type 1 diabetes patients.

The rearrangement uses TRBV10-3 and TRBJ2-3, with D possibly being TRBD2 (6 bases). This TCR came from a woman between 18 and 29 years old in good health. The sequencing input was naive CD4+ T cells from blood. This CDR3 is CAISDQGTRGDTQYF. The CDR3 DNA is TGTGCCATCAGTGACCAAGGGACTCGGGGAGATACGCAGTATTTT.